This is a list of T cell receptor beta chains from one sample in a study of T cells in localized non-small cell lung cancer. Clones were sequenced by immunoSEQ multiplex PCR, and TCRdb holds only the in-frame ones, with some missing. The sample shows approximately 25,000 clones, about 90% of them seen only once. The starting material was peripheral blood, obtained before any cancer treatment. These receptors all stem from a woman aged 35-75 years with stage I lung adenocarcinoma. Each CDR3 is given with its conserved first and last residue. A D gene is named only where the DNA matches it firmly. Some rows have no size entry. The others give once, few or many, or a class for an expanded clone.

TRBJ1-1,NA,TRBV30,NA,CAWSVRGTEAFF,TGTGCCTGGAGTGTACGGGGAACTGAAGCTTTCTTT
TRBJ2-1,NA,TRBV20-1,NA,CSARGGFEQFF,TGCAGTGCTAGAGGAGGGTTTGAGCAGTTCTTC
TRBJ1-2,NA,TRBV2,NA,CASSDLGYGYTF,TGTGCCAGCAGTGACTTAGGCTATGGCTACACCTTC
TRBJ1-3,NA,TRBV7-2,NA,CASSLVTRTPGNTIYF,TGTGCCAGCAGCTTAGTTACCCGGACACCTGGAAACACCATATATTTT
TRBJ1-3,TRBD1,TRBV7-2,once,CASSSQTGVGNTIYF,TGTGCCAGCAGCTCGCAGACAGGGGTCGGAAACACCATATATTTT
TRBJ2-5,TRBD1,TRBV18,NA,CASSWTHTGAEETQYF,TGTGCCAGCTCATGGACCCATACAGGGGCCGAAGAGACCCAGTACTTC
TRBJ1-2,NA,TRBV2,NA,CASSYGIYGYTF,TGTGCCAGCAGTTACGGGATCTATGGCTACACCTTC
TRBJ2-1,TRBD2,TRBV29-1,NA,CSGASGSLGEQFF,TGCAGCGGCGCTAGCGGGAGCCTCGGGGAGCAGTTCTTC
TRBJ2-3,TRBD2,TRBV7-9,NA,CASSFLAGGSRDTQYF,TGTGCCAGCAGCTTCCTAGCGGGAGGGTCGAGAGATACGCAGTATTTT
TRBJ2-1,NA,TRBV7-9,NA,CASSSSTGTSSYNEQFF,TGTGCCAGCAGCTCAAGCACCGGGACAAGTTCCTACAATGAGCAGTTCTTC
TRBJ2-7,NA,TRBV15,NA,CATSGFHSYEQYF,TGTGCCACCAGCGGCTTCCACAGCTACGAGCAGTACTTC
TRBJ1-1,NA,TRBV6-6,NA,CASKGNTEAFF,TGTGCCAGCAAAGGGAACACTGAAGCTTTCTTT
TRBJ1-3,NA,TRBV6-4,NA,CASSPDGNSGNTIYF,TGTGCCAGCAGTCCCGACGGGAACTCTGGAAACACCATATATTTT
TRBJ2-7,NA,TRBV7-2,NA,CASSENGYEQYF,TGTGCCAGCAGCGAGAACGGCTACGAGCAGTACTTC
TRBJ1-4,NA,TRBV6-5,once,CASKLGREGEKLFF,TGTGCCAGCAAGTTGGGCAGGGAGGGTGAAAAACTGTTTTTT
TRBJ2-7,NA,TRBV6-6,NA,CASSYSGDTPYEQYF,TGTGCCAGCAGTTATTCGGGGGATACCCCCTACGAGCAGTACTTC
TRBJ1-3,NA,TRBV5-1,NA,CASSLSGFGDTIYF,TGCGCCAGCAGCTTAAGTGGTTTTGGAGACACCATATATTTT
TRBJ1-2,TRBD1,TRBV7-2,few,CASSLQGVRPYGYTF,TGTGCCAGCAGCTTACAGGGGGTGCGCCCCTATGGCTACACCTTC
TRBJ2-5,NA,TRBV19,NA,CATRGVQETQYF,TGTGCCACAAGGGGTGTCCAAGAGACCCAGTACTTC
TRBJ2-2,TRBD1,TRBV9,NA,CASSLKPTGATGELFF,TGTGCCAGCAGCCTGAAACCGACAGGGGCCACCGGGGAGCTGTTTTTT
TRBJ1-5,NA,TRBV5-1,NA,CASSPGGGTSGRGQPQHF,TGCGCCAGCAGTCCCGGGGGTGGGACGTCGGGGAGGGGTCAGCCCCAGCATTTT
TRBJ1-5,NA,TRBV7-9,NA,CASSFSLSGVNQPQHF,TGTGCCAGCAGCTTTTCCCTTTCAGGGGTCAATCAGCCCCAGCATTTT
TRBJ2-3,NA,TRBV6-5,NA,CASSFGRGDTQYF,TGTGCCAGCAGTTTCGGAAGAGGGGATACGCAGTATTTT
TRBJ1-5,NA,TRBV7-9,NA,CASSYSGRGGPGQPQHF,TGTGCCAGCAGCTACTCGGGAAGGGGGGGCCCAGGGCAGCCCCAGCATTTT
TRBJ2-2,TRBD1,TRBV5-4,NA,CASSPGTGGNGELFF,TGTGCCAGCAGCCCCGGGACAGGGGGCAACGGGGAGCTGTTTTTT
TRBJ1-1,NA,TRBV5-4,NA,CASSRQGLLNTEAFF,TGTGCCAGCAGTCGGCAGGGTCTCCTGAACACTGAAGCTTTCTTT
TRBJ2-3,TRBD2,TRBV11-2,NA,CASSSGLAGADTQYF,TGTGCCAGCAGCTCGGGACTAGCGGGAGCAGATACGCAGTATTTT
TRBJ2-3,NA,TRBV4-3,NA,CASSQEGVSTDTQYF,TGCGCCAGCAGCCAAGAGGGAGTGAGCACAGATACGCAGTATTTT
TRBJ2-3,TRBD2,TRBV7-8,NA,CASSLSGGTDTQYF,TGTGCCAGCAGCCTTAGCGGGGGCACAGATACGCAGTATTTT
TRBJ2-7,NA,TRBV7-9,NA,CASSRMDRSYEQYF,TGTGCCAGCAGCCGAATGGACCGGTCCTACGAGCAGTACTTC
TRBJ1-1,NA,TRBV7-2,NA,CASSLDSPVNTEAFF,TGTGCCAGCAGCTTAGACAGCCCGGTGAACACTGAAGCTTTCTTT
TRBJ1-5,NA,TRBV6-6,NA,CAAATGLNQPQHF,TGTGCCGCAGCAACAGGGCTCAATCAGCCCCAGCATTTT
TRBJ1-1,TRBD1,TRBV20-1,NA,CSAGGTVEAFF,TGCAGTGCCGGAGGGACAGTTGAAGCTTTCTTT
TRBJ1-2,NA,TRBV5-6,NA,CASTPSWGEGYTF,TGTGCCAGCACACCGAGTTGGGGCGAAGGCTACACCTTC
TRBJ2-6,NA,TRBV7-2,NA,CASSIDRRSGANVLTF,TGTGCCAGCAGCATAGACAGACGCTCTGGGGCCAACGTCCTGACTTTC
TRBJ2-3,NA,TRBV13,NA,CASTPLGAVVTDTQYF,TGTGCCAGCACTCCCCTAGGGGCGGTTGTTACAGATACGCAGTATTTT
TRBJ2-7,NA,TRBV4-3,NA,CASSPRQTSSYEQYF,TGCGCCAGCAGCCCCCGACAGACCAGCTCCTACGAGCAGTACTTC
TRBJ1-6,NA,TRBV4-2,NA,CASSLKGDGGSPLHF,TGTGCCAGCAGCCTAAAAGGGGACGGGGGGTCACCCCTCCACTTT
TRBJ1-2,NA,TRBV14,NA,CASSQDSRAVYGYTF,TGTGCCAGCAGCCAAGATAGCAGGGCAGTCTATGGCTACACCTTC
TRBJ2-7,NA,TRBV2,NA,CASSDDRTQTYEQYF,TGTGCCAGCAGTGATGACCGAACTCAGACCTACGAGCAGTACTTC
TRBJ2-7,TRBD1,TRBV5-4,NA,CASSWGTGSYEQYF,TGTGCCAGCAGCTGGGGGACAGGGTCCTACGAGCAGTACTTC
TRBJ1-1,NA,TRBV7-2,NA,CASSLVLNTEAFF,TGTGCCAGCAGCTTAGTCTTGAACACTGAAGCTTTCTTT
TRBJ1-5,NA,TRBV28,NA,CASSSHLSSLGNQPQHF,TGTGCCAGCAGTTCCCACCTCTCCTCGCTGGGCAATCAGCCCCAGCATTTT
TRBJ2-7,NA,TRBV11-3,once,CASSQLEGEQYF,TGTGCCAGCAGCCAACTAGAGGGGGAGCAGTACTTC
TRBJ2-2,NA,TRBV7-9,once,CASSLLGGTGELFF,TGTGCCAGCAGCTTATTGGGAGGCACCGGGGAGCTGTTTTTT
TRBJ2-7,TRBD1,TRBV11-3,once,CASSFGTGLEQYF,TGTGCCAGCAGCTTCGGGACAGGACTCGAGCAGTACTTC
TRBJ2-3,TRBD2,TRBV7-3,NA,CASSQGLAGSRGDTQYF,TGTGCCAGCAGCCAGGGACTAGCGGGGTCCCGAGGGGATACGCAGTATTTT
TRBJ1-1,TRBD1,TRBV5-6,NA,CASSPQGGMNTEAFF,TGTGCCAGCAGCCCTCAGGGGGGAATGAACACTGAAGCTTTCTTT
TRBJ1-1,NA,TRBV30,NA,CAWSVGGEVRWTEAFF,TGTGCCTGGAGTGTAGGGGGGGAAGTACGGTGGACTGAAGCTTTCTTT
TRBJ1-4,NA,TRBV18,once,CASSPFSTNEKLFF,TGTGCCAGCTCACCATTCTCAACTAATGAAAAACTGTTTTTT
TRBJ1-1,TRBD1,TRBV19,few,CASSIHGTGAGNTEAFF,TGTGCCAGTAGTATTCACGGGACAGGGGCCGGGAACACTGAAGCTTTCTTT
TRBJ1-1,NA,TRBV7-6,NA,CASSPRAGAGNTEAFF,TGTGCCAGCAGCCCGAGGGCAGGAGCAGGGAACACTGAAGCTTTCTTT
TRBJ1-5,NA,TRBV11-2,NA,CASSKGQGNQPQHF,TGTGCCAGCAGCAAGGGGCAGGGGAATCAGCCCCAGCATTTT
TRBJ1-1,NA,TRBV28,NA,CASSFNTEAFF,TGTGCCAGCAGTTTCAACACTGAAGCTTTCTTT
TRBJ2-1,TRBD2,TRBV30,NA,CAWSGGTSGRTFHRKPPYNEQFF,TGTGCCTGGAGCGGGGGGACTAGCGGGAGGACTTTTCATAGGAAACCCCCCTACAATGAGCAGTTCTTC
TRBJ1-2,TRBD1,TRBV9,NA,CASRSGTGYGYTF,TGTGCCAGCCGCTCTGGGACAGGGTACGGCTACACCTTC
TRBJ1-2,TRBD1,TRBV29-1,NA,CSVETGGASGYTF,TGCAGCGTTGAAACAGGGGGCGCAAGTGGCTACACCTTC
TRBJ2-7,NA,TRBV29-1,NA,CSVQDGPRQYF,TGCAGCGTCCAGGACGGCCCGCGGCAGTACTTC
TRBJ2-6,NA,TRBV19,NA,CASSKGQGSSGANVLTF,TGTGCCAGTAGTAAAGGCCAGGGGAGTTCTGGGGCCAACGTCCTGACTTTC